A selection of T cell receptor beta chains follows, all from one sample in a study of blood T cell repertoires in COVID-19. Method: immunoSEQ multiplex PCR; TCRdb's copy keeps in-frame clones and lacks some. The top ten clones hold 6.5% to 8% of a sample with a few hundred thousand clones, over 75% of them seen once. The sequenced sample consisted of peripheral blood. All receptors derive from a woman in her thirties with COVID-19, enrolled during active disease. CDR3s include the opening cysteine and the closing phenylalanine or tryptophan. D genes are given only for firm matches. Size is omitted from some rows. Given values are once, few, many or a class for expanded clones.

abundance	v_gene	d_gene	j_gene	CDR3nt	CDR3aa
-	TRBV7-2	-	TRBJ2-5	TGTGCCAGCAGCTTAGCTTTCGGCCAAGAGACCCAGTACTTC	CASSLAFGQETQYF
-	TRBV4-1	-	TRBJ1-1	TGCGCCAGCAGCCCCGACACACCTAACACTGAAGCTTTCTTT	CASSPDTPNTEAFF
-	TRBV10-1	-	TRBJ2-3	TGCGCCAGCAGTGGAAGCGGCCCAGATACGCAGTATTTT	CASSGSGPDTQYF
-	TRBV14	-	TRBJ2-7	TGTGCCAGCAGCCAAGAGCCCCCGACTAGTGGGATGTACGAGCAGTACTTC	CASSQEPPTSGMYEQYF
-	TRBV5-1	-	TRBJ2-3	TGCGCCAGCAGCTTGGAAGGGGGTAGCACAGATACGCAGTATTTT	CASSLEGGSTDTQYF
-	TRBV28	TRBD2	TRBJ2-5	TGTGCCAGCAGGGGAGCGGGAGGGCGTGAGACCCAGTACTTC	CASRGAGGRETQYF
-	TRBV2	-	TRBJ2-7	TGTGCCAGCAGTGCCCTTAGCTTCTACGAGCAGTACTTC	CASSALSFYEQYF
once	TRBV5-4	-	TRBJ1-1	TGTGCCAGCAGCTTGGCAGGGGCCGGTGGAGCTTTCTTT	CASSLAGAGGAFF
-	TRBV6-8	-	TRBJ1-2	TGTGCCAGCAGTAAGCACCTGCTGGGGCGCTTCTATGGCTACACCTTC	CASSKHLLGRFYGYTF
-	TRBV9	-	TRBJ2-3	TGTGCCAGCAGCGTAGTACAGGGTCCTGGGGATACGCAGTATTTT	CASSVVQGPGDTQYF
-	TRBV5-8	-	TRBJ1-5	TGTGCCAGCAGCCCACGGACAAGCAATCAGCCCCAGCATTTT	CASSPRTSNQPQHF
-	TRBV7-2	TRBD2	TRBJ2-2	TGTGCCAGCAGCTCACGGACTAGCGGAGTCGGGAACACCGGGGAGCTGTTTTTT	CASSSRTSGVGNTGELFF
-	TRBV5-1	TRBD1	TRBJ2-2	TGCGCCAGCAGCCCCGGGACAGGGGGTCCCGGGGAGCTGTTTTTT	CASSPGTGGPGELFF
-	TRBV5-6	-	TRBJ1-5	TGTGCCAGCAGCTTGAAGGGGGTTCAGCCCCAGCATTTT	CASSLKGVQPQHF
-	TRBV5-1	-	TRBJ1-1	TGCGCCAGCAGCTTGGTGCGGGGGAAGAACACTGAAGCTTTCTTT	CASSLVRGKNTEAFF
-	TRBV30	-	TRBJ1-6	TGTGCCTGGATGAGCAGGGGTCGGTCCTATAATTCACCCCTCCACTTT	CAWMSRGRSYNSPLHF
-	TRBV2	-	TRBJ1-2	TGTGCCAGCGGTAGTACAGTGATCTATGGCTACACCTTC	CASGSTVIYGYTF
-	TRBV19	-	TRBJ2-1	TGTGCCAGTAGTGGTAGCGCCTCCTACAATGAGCAGTTCTTC	CASSGSASYNEQFF
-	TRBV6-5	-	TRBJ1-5	TGTGCCAGCACCCAAACAGGGTCCAGCAATCAGCCCCAGCATTTT	CASTQTGSSNQPQHF
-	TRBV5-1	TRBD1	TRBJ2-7	TGCGCCAGCAGCTTGGAGGGACAGGGCCGCTACGAGCAGTACTTC	CASSLEGQGRYEQYF
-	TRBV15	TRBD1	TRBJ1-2	TGTGCCACCAGCAGAGATCCCACAGGGGGCCTTGGCTACACCTTC	CATSRDPTGGLGYTF
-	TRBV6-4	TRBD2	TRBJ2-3	TGTGCCACCAGGGAGGGAGAGTACACAGATACGCAGTATTTT	CATREGEYTDTQYF
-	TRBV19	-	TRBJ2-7	TGTGCCAGTAGTATCGCGGGGCCTCCCTACGAGCAGTACTTC	CASSIAGPPYEQYF
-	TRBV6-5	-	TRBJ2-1	TGTGCCAGCAGTCCGATGGACAGATCCTACAATGAGCAGTTCTTC	CASSPMDRSYNEQFF
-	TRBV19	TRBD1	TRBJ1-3	TGTGCCAGTAGTATCTACAGGGGCACTGGAAACACCATATATTTT	CASSIYRGTGNTIYF
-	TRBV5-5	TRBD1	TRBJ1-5	TGTGCCAGCAGCTTGGATAGGGACAGCTATCAGCCCCAGCATTTT	CASSLDRDSYQPQHF
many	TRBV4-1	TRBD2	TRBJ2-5	TGCGCCAGCAGCCCGCTTGGACTAGGCGGGACCCAGTACTTC	CASSPLGLGGTQYF
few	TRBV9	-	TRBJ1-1	TGTGCCAGCAGCGTAGTTCCAGGCTCGCACACTGAAGCTTTCTTT	CASSVVPGSHTEAFF
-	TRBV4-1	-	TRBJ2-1	TGCGCCAGCAGCCAAGATCCTGCTTCCAGCTCCTACAATGAGCAGTTCTTC	CASSQDPASSSYNEQFF